These T cell receptor beta chains were read from a single sample in a study of cytotoxic CD8 clonotypes in ibrutinib-treated CLL. Sequenced by immunoSEQ multiplex PCR; TCRdb stores in-frame clones only, minus some. This sample carries about 140,000 clones, 77% of them seen once, and the ten largest clones take 25% to 30%. The sequencing here drew on PBMCs, taken after 12 months of ibrutinib treatment. All receptors derive from a human donor with chronic lymphocytic leukemia. The CDR3 runs from the conserved cysteine through the conserved F or W. A D gene is named only where the DNA matches it firmly. Clone sizes are given selectively: once, few, many, or a class where the clone is expanded.

d_gene	v_gene	abundance	j_gene	CDR3nt	CDR3aa
-	TRBV6-6	-	TRBJ1-3	TGTGCCAGCAGTCCGCGGTACTCTGGAAACACCATATATTTT	CASSPRYSGNTIYF
-	TRBV15	-	TRBJ1-5	TGTGCCACCAGCAGAGCGGGGGAGAGGGAGCCCCAGCATTTT	CATSRAGEREPQHF
-	TRBV6-5	-	TRBJ2-7	TGTGCCAGCAGTTACGGGGGCAGCGGGGCCTACGAGCAGTACTTC	CASSYGGSGAYEQYF
-	TRBV10-1	-	TRBJ1-5	TGCGCCAGCACTACGAACGGCCATAGCAATCAGCCCCAGCATTTT	CASTTNGHSNQPQHF
-	TRBV7-2	-	TRBJ2-1	TGTGCCAGCAGCACCCTGACTCCTTACAATGAGCAGTTCTTC	CASSTLTPYNEQFF
-	TRBV30	-	TRBJ1-6	TGTGCCCGTAAAATAGGGGATTCACCCCTCCACTTT	CARKIGDSPLHF
TRBD1	TRBV12-5	-	TRBJ1-5	TGTGCTAGTGGTTTAGAGGGGACAGCCCCGCATTTT	CASGLEGTAPHF
-	TRBV6-4	-	TRBJ2-2	TGTGCCAGCAGTGACGCGACCGGGGAGCTGTTTTTT	CASSDATGELFF
TRBD1	TRBV6-6	-	TRBJ1-6	TGTGCCAGCAGCCAAGACAGGGATTCACCCCTCCACTTT	CASSQDRDSPLHF
-	TRBV4-2	-	TRBJ2-7	TGTGCCAGCAGCCAAGATTGGAGCGCATCCTACGAGCAGTACTTC	CASSQDWSASYEQYF
-	TRBV5-5	once	TRBJ2-7	TGTGCCAGCAGCTCTTACGCCAGCTCCTACGAGCAGTACTTC	CASSSYASSYEQYF
-	TRBV12-5	-	TRBJ1-1	TGTGCTAGTGGTTTGGGGTCGCACACTGAAGCTTTCTTT	CASGLGSHTEAFF
-	TRBV5-1	-	TRBJ1-4	TGCGCCAGCAGCTTGAGGGGGGCGGATGAAAAACTGTTTTTT	CASSLRGADEKLFF
-	TRBV30	few	TRBJ1-1	TGTGCCTGGAGTGTACAGGGGAACACTGAAGCTTTCTTT	CAWSVQGNTEAFF
TRBD2	TRBV10-1	-	TRBJ2-5	TGCGCCAGCAGTGGGACTAGCCGGGAGACCCAGTACTTC	CASSGTSRETQYF
-	TRBV18	-	TRBJ1-4	TGTGCCAGCTCACCCCGGCAGAATTTAATTGGGAATGAAAAACTGTTTTTT	CASSPRQNLIGNEKLFF
-	TRBV19	-	TRBJ2-7	TGTGCCAGTAGTATAAGGCGGGACGAGCAGTACTTC	CASSIRRDEQYF
-	TRBV18	-	TRBJ1-3	TGTGCCAGCTCACCCGACAGAAACACCATATATTTT	CASSPDRNTIYF
-	TRBV5-1	-	TRBJ2-6	TGCGCCAGCAGCTTGACCCAGTCTGGGGCCAACGTCCTGACTTTC	CASSLTQSGANVLTF
-	TRBV7-9	-	TRBJ2-2	TGTGCCAGCAGCGCTCCGGAGGGCACCGGGGAGCTGTTTTTT	CASSAPEGTGELFF
TRBD1	TRBV2	-	TRBJ1-1	TGTGCCAGCAGGGACAGGGGCGCCCGGGGGACGAACACTGAAGCTTTCTTT	CASRDRGARGTNTEAFF
-	TRBV5-8	-	TRBJ1-2	TGTGCCAGCAGCCTGGGGGGCCCTTATGGCTACACCTTC	CASSLGGPYGYTF